The 9 T cell receptor beta chains below were found in one sample sequenced in a study of T cells after posttransplantation cyclophosphamide. Produced via immunoSEQ multiplex PCR; TCRdb's table is partial and in-frame only. There are a few thousand clones in the sample; roughly three quarters occur only once, and less than 50% lies in the top ten. A marrow graft followed busulfan-fludarabine conditioning, with cyclophosphamide on days +3 and +4. Sample: CD8+ T cells sorted from PBMCs, taken about 1,000 days after allogeneic stem cell transplant with posttransplant cyclophosphamide. These receptors originate from a female patient aged 40-50 years who received an allogeneic stem cell transplant from a related donor, was CMV-positive, and had no GVHD. The T cells may partly be graft donor cells.

In nucleotides, the CDR3 is TGTGCCAGCAGCTTGGTCGGGGGTCAGGGGGATAGGGGGGAGACGCAGTATTTT. Amino acid sequence: CASSLVGGQGDRGETQYF. The rearrangement joins TRBV5-4 to TRBJ2-3; tentatively, D is TRBD1 (7 bases). CDR1 and CDR2 (germline): SGHNT, YYREEE (reference sequence). This CDR3 has 18 residues. V shed 0 bases and J shed 9 bases, with 26 bases lying between them.

This clone appeared a few times. The same CDR3 arises from other DNA sequences in this sample as well. This chain links TRBV9 with TRBJ2-7; a possible D gene is TRBD1 (6 bases). Trimming removed 8 bases at V and 4 bases at J, with 22 bases between. Germline CDR1 and CDR2: SGDLS and YYNGEE. The CDR3 contains 15 residues. The CDR3 DNA reads TGTGCCAGTATTTTCGGGCAGGGGACGGCATACGAGCAGTACTTC. Translating gives CASIFGQGTAYEQYF.

The chain employs TRBV11-2 and TRBJ2-3; TRBD2 matches 11 bases. The CDR3 runs to 17 residues. The germline V gene encodes CDR1 SGHAT and CDR2 FQNNGV. Trimming removed 3 bases from V and 2 bases from J; junction bases left unmatched: 7. CDR3 nucleotide sequence: TGTGCCAGCAGCTTTAGGGCTAGCGGGGGGTCCACAGATACGCAGTATTTT. Protein: CASSFRASGGSTDTQYF.

CDR3 nucleotide sequence: TGTGCCAGCAGTCCCCCCCGGGGGCCCCAGCATTTT. It codes for CASSPPRGPQHF. The chain recombines TRBV28 with TRBJ1-5; D is unclear. This CDR3 region has 12 residues. V gave up 5 bases and J gave up 9 bases, with 11 bases separating them. CDR1 MDHEN and CDR2 SYDVKM come from the germline V gene.

The genes are TRBV13 and TRBJ1-1; D is undetermined. In germline, CDR1 is PRHDT, CDR2 FYEKMQ (reference sequence). Trimming left V 6 bases short and J 0 bases short, with 5 bases between. The CDR3 runs 12 residues. The DNA for the CDR3 is TGTGCCAGCAGGGACTTGAACACTGAAGCTTTCTTT. Translating it yields CASRDLNTEAFF.

J is TRBJ2-7 and V is TRBV9; 8 bases map to TRBD1. The CDR3 sequence is 14 residues long. V was pared by 0 bases and J by 5 bases, with 4 bases of the junction left unmatched. Germline V lookup: CDR1 SGDLS, CDR2 YYNGEE. CDR3 coding DNA: TGTGCCAGCAGCGTAGCAGGGGGCGGGGACGAGCAGTACTTC. Protein product: CASSVAGGGDEQYF.

This chain uses TRBV6-1 with TRBJ2-7; possibly TRBD2 for D (6 bases). V gave up 8 bases and J gave up 1 base, with 12 bases separating them. The CDR3 extends over 13 amino acids. Germline lookup yields CDR1 MNHNS and CDR2 SASEGT. This CDR3 is CASWVRGSYEQYF. The CDR3 DNA follows: TGTGCCAGCTGGGTTCGGGGGTCCTACGAGCAGTACTTC.

The chain links TRBV5-6 to TRBJ1-2; D is perhaps TRBD1 (5 bases). CDR3 size: 14 residues. Between the trimmed V and J ends, which lost 4 bases and 1 base, there was a span of 11 bases. Germline V gives CDR1 SGHDT, CDR2 YYEEEE. The CDR3 here is CASSLIQGNYGYTF. As DNA, the CDR3 is TGTGCCAGCAGCCTGATCCAGGGTAACTATGGCTACACCTTC.

The rearrangement uses TRBV11-2 and TRBJ2-7; the D gene is possibly TRBD1 (6 bases). CDR3 length: 13 residues. Germline loops: CDR1 SGHAT, CDR2 FQNNGV. Trimming removed 1 base at V and 4 bases at J, with 8 bases between. CDR3 bases: TGTGCCAGCAGCTTAGGGACAGCTTACGAGCAGTACTTC. Translation: CASSLGTAYEQYF.